Listed below are T cell receptor beta chains from one sample, sequenced in a study of T cells expressing NK-cell markers. Reanalyzing the 5' RACE reads, TCRdb keeps one entry per CDR3 protein, without DNA. The sample totals some 460,000 distinct CDR3 sequences; its top ten clones hold 1.4% to 1.5%. Sequencing used blood T cells: a sorted CD56 or NKG2C T cell subset, CD4+ or CD8+ T cells, or bulk PBMC T cells (not recorded which). These receptors were collected from a woman in her 50s in good health. Each CDR3 is given with its conserved first and last residue.

CASRDLKASYNEQFF	TRBV14	TRBJ2-1
CASKRIESTGELFF	TRBV12-3/TRBV12-4	TRBJ2-2
CATNHRDTDVNQPQHF	TRBV10-3	TRBJ1-5
CASSPRTGGNYGYTF	TRBV12-3/TRBV12-4	TRBJ1-2
CATSDFRGAGNYGYTF	TRBV24-1	TRBJ1-2
CASSNRAPREKLFF	TRBV7-8	TRBJ1-4
CAIGPQGAKRETQYF	TRBV6-5	TRBJ2-5
CAISQGGSNQPQHF	TRBV6-1	TRBJ1-5
CASSFASGGRLEQYF	TRBV12-3/TRBV12-4	TRBJ2-7
CASSRQGSGTDTQYF	TRBV9	TRBJ2-3
CSARRRLAGGQGNEQFF	TRBV20-1	TRBJ2-1
CASSLLAGPTQFF	TRBV6-2/TRBV6-3	TRBJ2-1
CASSLVGANEKLFF	TRBV5-1	TRBJ1-4
CSVGLADIQYF	TRBV29-1	TRBJ2-4
CSANRIGMNTEAFF	TRBV20-1	TRBJ1-1
CATSDPSGRVPGELFF	TRBV24-1	TRBJ2-2
CASSPWIYNEQFF	TRBV7-2	TRBJ2-1
CSVDLVYEQFF	TRBV29-1	TRBJ2-1
CASSPVAPNEQYF	TRBV5-5	TRBJ2-7